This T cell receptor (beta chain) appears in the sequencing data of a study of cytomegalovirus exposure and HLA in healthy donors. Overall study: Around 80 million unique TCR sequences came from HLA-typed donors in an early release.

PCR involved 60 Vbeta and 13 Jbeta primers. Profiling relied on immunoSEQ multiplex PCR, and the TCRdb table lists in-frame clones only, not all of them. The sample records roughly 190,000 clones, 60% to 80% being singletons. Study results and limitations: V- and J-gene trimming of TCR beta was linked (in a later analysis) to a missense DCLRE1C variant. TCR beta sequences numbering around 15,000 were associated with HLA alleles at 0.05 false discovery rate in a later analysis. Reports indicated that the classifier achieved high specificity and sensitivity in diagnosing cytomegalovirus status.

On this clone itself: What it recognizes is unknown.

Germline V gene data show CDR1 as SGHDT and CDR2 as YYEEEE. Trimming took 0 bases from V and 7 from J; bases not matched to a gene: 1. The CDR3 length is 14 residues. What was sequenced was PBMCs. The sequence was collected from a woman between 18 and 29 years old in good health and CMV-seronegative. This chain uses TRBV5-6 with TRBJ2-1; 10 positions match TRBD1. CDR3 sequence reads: CASSLGDRGNEQFF. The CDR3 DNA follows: TGTGCCAGCAGCTTGGGGGACAGGGGTAATGAGCAGTTCTTC.